Each of the 26 T cell receptor beta chains below was sequenced from the same sample in a study of T-cell memory formation after mild COVID-19. TCRdb fed the 5' RACE reads into MiXCR, producing one record per CDR3 protein. Of 250,000 to 300,000 distinct CDR3 sequences in the sample, 7.5% to 9.5% were seen once. Sequences were obtained from PBMCs or a T cell subset sorted from them (not recorded which). The receptors come from a man younger than 30 who had mild COVID-19 (a few samples of this study predate the infection). Cell type and time point are not known.

This clonotype was picked up many times. This rearrangement joins TRBV2 to TRBJ1-2; no clear D gene. CDR3 length: 13 amino acids. Trimming took 4 bases from V and 6 from J, leaving 12 bases between them. Germline lookup yields CDR1 SNHLY and CDR2 FYNNEI. This CDR3 reads CASSAEGWDGYTF. CDR3 coding DNA: TGTGCCAGCAGTGCAGAAGGTTGGGATGGCTACACCTTC.

In its sample, this clonotype was seen many times. The gene calls are TRBV5-1 and TRBJ1-1; no clear D. The V end was cut by 4 bases, the J end by 1 base, with 14 bases between. Germline CDR1 reads SGHRS; CDR2 reads YFSETQ. The CDR3 sequence is 15 residues long. The CDR3 protein is CASSTTPQENTEAFF. CDR3 sequence (DNA): TGCGCCAGCAGCACCACCCCCCAGGAGAACACTGAAGCTTTCTTT. The full variable domain, in which reference TRBV5-1 and TRBJ1-1 provide the parts outside the CDR3, is KAGVTQTPRYLIKTRGQQVTLSCSPISGHRSVSWYQQTPGQGLQFLFEYFSETQRNKGNFPGRFSGRQFSNSRSEMNVSTLELGDSALYLCASSTTPQENTEAFFGQGTRLTVV.

This clonotype has only a few counts. The chain combines TRBV4-1 with TRBJ2-7; possibly TRBD1 or TRBD2 for D (6 bases each). CDR1 is MGHRA, CDR2 YSYEKL, per germline. Trimming shortened V by 4 bases and J by 1 base, and 17 bases separated the two germline ends. The CDR3 spans 16 residues. The CDR3 is CASSLLGRGQSYEQYF. The CDR3 bases are TGCGCCAGCAGCCTCCTTGGGCGGGGACAATCCTACGAGCAGTACTTC.

This clonotype was recorded many times. The J gene is TRBJ1-1, the V gene TRBV5-1; 8 bases fit TRBD1. The CDR3 is 14 amino acids. After removal of 1 base from V and 4 bases from J, the junction contained 3 bases not matched to a gene. Per germline, CDR1 SGHRS and CDR2 YFSETQ. The CDR3 bases are TGCGCCAGCAGCTTGAGTCAGGGGGCCACTGAAGCTTTCTTT. Its translation: CASSLSQGATEAFF.

The table lists this clonotype with a few counts. The chain uses TRBV6-6 and TRBJ1-2; D remains unclear. There are 11 residues in the CDR3. CDR1 and CDR2 (germline): MNHNY, SVGAGI (reference sequence). Trimming cost V 7 bases and J 4 bases, with 7 bases left between them. CDR3 amino acids: CASTTTYGYTF. The CDR3 DNA sequence: TGTGCCAGCACCACAACCTATGGCTACACCTTC.

This clonotype appeared a few times. The genes are TRBV12-3 or TRBV12-4 and TRBJ1-2, with 8 bases that match TRBD1. The CDR3 sequence is 14 residues long. V lost 5 bases, J lost 7 bases, and 9 bases stayed unmatched. CDR3 in DNA: TGTGCCAGCAGTCTTCAGGGGGCTTATGGTGGCTACACCTTC. Its protein product is CASSLQGAYGGYTF.

The CDR3 here is CASSLAYRDNNEQFF. CDR3 DNA sequence: TGTGCCAGCAGCTTAGCATACCGGGACAACAATGAGCAGTTCTTC. The chain combines TRBV7-2 with TRBJ2-1, with D possibly being TRBD1 (6 bases). Germline lookup yields CDR1 SGHTA and CDR2 FQGNSA. The CDR3 contains 15 residues. The V end was cut by 0 bases, the J end by 5 bases, with 11 bases between.

This clonotype has a handful of counts. J is TRBJ1-1 and V is TRBV6-2 or TRBV6-3; D possibly corresponds to TRBD1 (6 bases). Deletions cut 2 bases from V and 1 base from J, with 14 bases between. This CDR3 is built from 16 residues. In germline, CDR1 is MNHEY, CDR2 SVGEGT. The CDR3 reads CASSYTSMTGNTEAFF. CDR3 in DNA: TGTGCCAGCAGTTACACATCCATGACAGGGAACACTGAAGCTTTCTTT.

The chain uses TRBV2 and TRBJ2-2; maybe TRBD1 (6 bases). CDR1 and CDR2 (germline): SNHLY, FYNNEI. The CDR3 is 14 amino acids. Trimming took 7 bases from V and 7 from J, leaving 16 bases between them. The CDR3 region is CASNQDSHGGELFF. For the CDR3, the DNA is TGTGCCAGCAACCAGGACAGCCACGGCGGGGAGCTGTTTTTT.

This chain links TRBV9 with TRBJ2-6; the D is unclear. There are 16 residues in the CDR3. The V gene's germline CDR1 is SGDLS and CDR2 YYNGEE. V lost 0 bases, J lost 2 bases, and 9 bases lay in between. This CDR3 is CASSVGSQAGANVLTF. The CDR3, as DNA: TGTGCCAGCAGCGTAGGGAGCCAGGCTGGGGCCAACGTCCTGACTTTC.

This clonotype turned up a few times. The chain is built from TRBV7-9 and TRBJ2-3; D possibly corresponds to TRBD2 (7 bases). The CDR3 runs to 16 residues. Trimming shortened V by 4 bases and J by 1 base, and 15 bases separated the two germline ends. Looked up from germline, CDR1 is SEHNR and CDR2 is FQNEAQ (reference sequence). The CDR3 DNA reads as TGTGCCAGCAGCTCCACATTAGGGGGGGGCACAGATACGCAGTATTTT. As protein: CASSSTLGGGTDTQYF.

This clonotype occurred a few times. The rearrangement uses TRBV10-3 and TRBJ1-2, with D perhaps matching TRBD1 (6 bases). There are 15 residues in the CDR3. Trimming removed 0 bases from V and 7 bases from J, with 15 bases in between. The germline CDR1 and CDR2 sequences are ENHRY and SYGVKD. The CDR3 region is CAISESRQGPGGYTF. The CDR3 region has the DNA TGTGCCATCAGTGAGTCCCGCCAGGGGCCGGGTGGCTACACCTTC.

This clonotype was detected a few times. The chain uses TRBV18 and TRBJ2-1; TRBD2 aligns across 11 bases. Unmatched junction bases numbered 6, after V lost 3 bases and J lost 2 bases. CDR3 size: 17 residues. From germline, CDR1 is KGHSH and CDR2 LQKENI. The chain's CDR3 is CASSPPGLAGPYNEQFF. The CDR3 bases are TGTGCCAGCTCACCCCCTGGACTAGCGGGTCCCTACAATGAGCAGTTCTTC. Variable domain in full (rest from reference TRBV18 and TRBJ2-1): NAGVMQNPRHLVRRRGQEARLRCSPMKGHSHVYWYRQLPEEGLKFMVYLQKENIIDESGMPKERFSAEFPKEGPSILRIQQVVRGDSAAYFCASSPPGLAGPYNEQFFGPGTRLTVL.

This clonotype was found a few times. The chain joins TRBV12-3 or TRBV12-4 to TRBJ1-6; D not certain. The germline V and J ends were trimmed by 5 bases and 9 bases, with 11 bases remaining between them. The CDR3 is 13 amino acids. CDR3 nucleotide sequence: TGTGCCAGCAGTCCGAATCTCGGTTCACCCCTCCACTTT. Its protein is CASSPNLGSPLHF.

This clonotype turned up a few times. The CDR3, as DNA: TGCAGTGCTACCCCGACTAGCATCACGCAGTATTTT. It yields the protein CSATPTSITQYF. The genes are TRBV20-1 and TRBJ2-3; 7 positions match TRBD2. This CDR3 is built from 12 residues. Germline assignment: CDR1 DFQATT and CDR2 SNEGSKA (reference sequence). V lost 4 bases to trimming and J lost 9 bases; unmatched junction nucleotides: 7.

This clonotype was counted many times. The J gene is TRBJ2-7, the V gene TRBV25-1, with D perhaps matching TRBD2 (5 bases). This CDR3 has 12 residues. V lost 3 bases and J lost 9, with 12 bases in between. Germline V lookup: CDR1 MGHDK, CDR2 SYGVNS. The CDR3 region is CASSDRRAAQYF. The CDR3 DNA reads as TGTGCCAGCAGTGACCGGCGGGCAGCGCAGTACTTC.

The chain combines TRBV7-2 with TRBJ2-7, with 10 bases fitting TRBD1. The germline V gene has CDR1 SGHTA and CDR2 FQGNSA. The CDR3 totals 15 residues. Losses at the gene ends were 4 bases for V and 4 bases for J; bases not matched to a gene: 7. The CDR3 bases are TGTGCCAGCAGCTGGGGACAGGGGACGAATTACGAGCAGTACTTC. It yields the protein CASSWGQGTNYEQYF.

This chain uses TRBV6-2 or TRBV6-3 with TRBJ2-1, with TRBD1 matching 7 bases. Germline CDR1 MNHEY, CDR2 SVGEGT. This CDR3 spans 15 amino acids. V shed 10 bases and J 0 bases; nucleotides not matched to a gene: 9. The CDR3, as DNA: TGTGCCACATCTGCAAGGGGGCCCTCCTACAATGAGCAGTTCTTC. Its protein is CATSARGPSYNEQFF.

This clonotype was seen only a few times. The V call is TRBV18, the J call TRBJ1-5; no definite D call. This CDR3 has 15 residues. From germline, CDR1 is KGHSH and CDR2 LQKENI. With 6 bases removed from V and 9 bases from J, the gap between germline ends came to 21 bases. This CDR3 reads CASSPSNGAPGPQHF. The CDR3 DNA reads TGTGCCAGCTCTCCCTCTAACGGTGCTCCAGGGCCCCAGCATTTT.

In this sample, this clonotype turned up a few times. The rearrangement links TRBV18 to TRBJ2-7, with D perhaps TRBD2 (6 bases). The germline V gene encodes CDR1 KGHSH and CDR2 LQKENI. The V end lost 6 bases, the J end lost 6 bases, and 12 bases lay between the germline ends. This CDR3 is built from 12 residues. CDR3: CASSPMEGEQYV. The CDR3 region has the DNA TGTGCCAGCTCGCCGATGGAGGGCGAGCAGTACGTC.

In this sample, this clonotype turned up a few times. The rearrangement uses TRBV29-1 and TRBJ2-1, with TRBD2 matching 8 bases. CDR3 length: 14 amino acids. Per germline, CDR1 SQVTM and CDR2 ANQGSEA. J lost 8 bases, V lost 7 bases, and 13 bases had no gene match. CDR3 coding DNA: TGCAGCGCTATAGCGGGGTCTATATTGTATGAGCAGTTCTTC. Translating gives CSAIAGSILYEQFF.

This clonotype was seen repeatedly, ten times or more. V usage is TRBV5-1 and J usage is TRBJ2-5; 10 bases fit TRBD1. V was clipped by 3 bases and J by 4 bases; unmatched bases: 3. Germline V gene sequence: CDR1 SGHRS, CDR2 YFSETQ. This CDR3 is 14 amino acids long. CDR3 region: CASSSGQGLETQYF. For the CDR3, the DNA is TGCGCCAGCAGCTCGGGACAGGGGTTAGAGACCCAGTACTTC.

This clonotype appeared a few times. This chain connects TRBV9 to TRBJ2-5; D may be TRBD2 (6 bases). Germline values: CDR1 SGDLS, CDR2 YYNGEE. The V gene lost 3 bases and the J gene lost 2 bases, with 17 bases spanning the gap. The CDR3 covers 16 residues. CDR3 coding DNA: TGTGCCAGCAGCGCTGGAGCTAGCGCTGGGCAAGAGACCCAGTACTTC. This sequence encodes CASSAGASAGQETQYF.

This clonotype has more than one count but fewer than ten. The genes are TRBV5-6 and TRBJ1-4; D uncertain. V was shortened by 0 bases and J by 8 bases, with 14 bases between the two germline ends. The length of the CDR3 is 15 residues. Germline CDR1 SGHDT, CDR2 YYEEEE. The CDR3: CASSLDLGMEEKLFF. CDR3 nucleotides: TGTGCCAGCAGCTTGGATCTGGGGATGGAAGAAAAACTGTTTTTT.

This clonotype was picked up many times. The chain joins TRBV29-1 to TRBJ2-2; TRBD2 might be the D (6 bases). The germline V and J ends were trimmed by 6 bases and 7 bases, with 15 bases remaining between them. Germline assignment: CDR1 SQVTM and CDR2 ANQGSEA. CDR3 length equals 13 residues. CDR3 protein: CSVGGLFGGELFF. CDR3 nucleotides: TGCAGCGTGGGAGGACTATTTGGCGGGGAGCTGTTTTTT.

This clonotype has a handful of counts. The rearrangement joins TRBV10-3 to TRBJ2-5; 7 nucleotides match TRBD1. Germline V gene sequence: CDR1 ENHRY, CDR2 SYGVKD. CDR3 length: 15 residues. J was trimmed by 3 bases and V by 6 bases; bases with no gene match: 10. CDR3 in DNA: TGTGCCATCAGGAGGGGGCGCGTTCCGGAAGAGACCCAGTACTTC. It translates to CAIRRGRVPEETQYF.